These 28 T cell receptor beta chains were all obtained from the same sample, sequenced in a study of shared clonotypes between healthy human individuals. Sequencing used immunoSEQ multiplex PCR; TCRdb keeps in-frame clones, though not all of them. The repertoire includes some 2,500,000 clones, around 93% of them detected once, and around 0.35% sits in the top ten. Material for sequencing was naive CD4+ T cells from PBMCs. Subset of the sample: CD45RA+ positively selected. Receptors originate from a young man in good health. Some clones in this sample may be carry-over from other donors' samples.

This clone was detected only once. This chain links TRBV9 with TRBJ2-3, with unresolved D. The ends were cut back, 1 base at V and 2 bases at J, with 11 bases in the middle. Looked up from germline, CDR1 is SGDLS and CDR2 is YYNGEE. The CDR3 is made up of 15 amino acids. This CDR3 reads CASSVFGFSTDTQYF. The CDR3, as DNA: TGTGCCAGCAGCGTATTTGGCTTCTCCACAGATACGCAGTATTTT.

This chain links TRBV5-4 with TRBJ1-1, with TRBD1 matching over 7 bases. The CDR3 totals 12 residues. V was clipped by 2 bases and J by 8 bases; unmatched bases: 3. Germline V gene data show CDR1 as SGHNT and CDR2 as YYREEE (reference sequence). CDR3 nucleotide sequence: TGTGCCAGCAGCTTAGGACAGGCCGAAGCTTTCTTT. Its protein product is CASSLGQAEAFF.

The chain combines TRBV19 with TRBJ2-1, with 7 bases matching TRBD1. Looked up from germline, CDR1 is LNHDA and CDR2 is SQIVND (reference sequence). Trimming removed 4 bases from V and 6 bases from J; junction bases left unmatched: 3. The CDR3 length is 13 residues. The CDR3 reads CASSRYRGNEQFF. DNA of the CDR3: TGTGCCAGTAGTAGATACAGGGGCAATGAGCAGTTCTTC.

This chain connects TRBV4-1 to TRBJ2-7; TRBD2 is a possible D gene (6 bases). The length of the CDR3 is 15 residues. V was trimmed by 1 base and J by 2 bases, leaving 12 bases between them. Germline-derived CDR1 and CDR2 are MGHRA and YSYEKL. CDR3 sequence: CASSQVPWEAYEQYF. The CDR3 nucleotides are TGCGCCAGCAGCCAAGTGCCGTGGGAGGCCTACGAGCAGTACTTC.

The chain has TRBV6-1 and TRBJ2-6; D possibly corresponds to TRBD2 (6 bases). Germline V gives CDR1 MNHNS, CDR2 SASEGT. The CDR3 has 14 residues. Trimming cost V 7 bases and J 2 bases, with 9 bases left between them. CDR3 bases: TGTGCCAGCAAGGAGGGGCCTGGGGCCAACGTCCTGACTTTC. Translated: CASKEGPGANVLTF.

This rearrangement joins TRBV7-9 to TRBJ2-2, with D unclear. CDR1 SEHNR and CDR2 FQNEAQ come from the germline V gene (reference sequence). The V end lost 0 bases, the J end lost 6 bases, and 11 bases lay between the germline ends. The CDR3 contains 15 residues. This chain's CDR3 is CASSLADGRPGELFF. Here the CDR3 DNA reads TGTGCCAGCAGCTTAGCGGACGGGCGCCCCGGGGAGCTGTTTTTT.

This chain joins TRBV2 and TRBJ1-1; D is perhaps TRBD1 (6 bases). V was pared by 6 bases and J by 8 bases, with 16 bases between. Germline lookup yields CDR1 SNHLY and CDR2 FYNNEI. The CDR3 covers 13 residues. For the CDR3, the DNA is TGTGCCAGCAGGGAGGTGGGGGGCAGGGAAGCTTTCTTT. It translates to CASREVGGREAFF.

The J gene is TRBJ1-1, the V gene TRBV6-1; D is unresolved. Between the trimmed V and J ends, which lost 2 bases and 1 base, there was a span of 11 bases. In germline, CDR1 is MNHNS, CDR2 SASEGT. The CDR3 totals 15 residues. CDR3 DNA: TGTGCCAGCAGTGAACCTCAGTGGAGGAACACTGAAGCTTTCTTT. Amino acids: CASSEPQWRNTEAFF.

The V and J genes are TRBV7-2 and TRBJ2-7; D may be TRBD2 (5 bases). Germline V CDR1 and CDR2: SGHTA, FQGNSA. V lost 1 base to trimming and J lost 3 bases, with 13 bases between them. This CDR3 contains 15 residues. The CDR3 loop is CASSLVWRVDYEQYF. DNA for the CDR3: TGTGCCAGCAGCTTAGTTTGGCGGGTAGACTACGAGCAGTACTTC. Looking up the rest from reference TRBV7-2 and TRBJ2-7 gives the full variable domain: GAGVSQSPSNKVTEKGKDVELRCDPISGHTALYWYRQSLGQGLEFLIYFQGNSAPDKSGLPSDRFSAERTGGSVSTLTIQRTQQEDSAVYLCASSLVWRVDYEQYFGPGTRLTVT.

The chain carries TRBV5-4 and TRBJ2-7; 12 bases agree with TRBD2. This CDR3 region has 16 residues. Germline-derived CDR1 and CDR2 are SGHNT and YYREEE (reference sequence). V gave up 4 bases and J gave up 6 bases; unmatched junction bases: 11. CDR3 loop: CASSPRLAGGPGEQYF. CDR3 bases: TGTGCCAGCAGCCCTCGGCTAGCGGGAGGGCCAGGCGAGCAGTACTTC.

The J gene is TRBJ1-2, the V gene TRBV28, with D unresolved. This CDR3 is 15 amino acids long. Germline CDR1 reads MDHEN; CDR2 reads SYDVKM. Trimming cost V 6 bases and J 0 bases, with 14 bases left between them. CDR3 protein: CASSRRPESNYGYTF. DNA for the CDR3: TGTGCCAGCAGCCGGCGGCCAGAATCTAACTATGGCTACACCTTC.

In this sample, this clone turned up a few times. The sample holds other DNA sequences that translate to the same CDR3. The V gene is TRBV7-9, the J gene TRBJ1-2; D ambiguous. V lost 1 base and J lost 8, with 5 bases in between. This CDR3 comprises 11 residues. CDR1 and CDR2 from the germline V gene are SEHNR and FQNEAQ (reference sequence). The CDR3 reads CASSLGAGYTF. In DNA form, the CDR3 reads TGTGCCAGCAGCTTAGGGGCCGGCTACACCTTC.

This chain uses TRBV6-4 with TRBJ1-2; no reliable D call. The CDR3 has 11 amino acids. CDR1 is MRHNA and CDR2 is SNTAGT in the germline V gene. V was pared by 2 bases and J by 5 bases, with 3 bases between. CDR3 residues: CASSDRYGYTF. The CDR3 DNA reads as TGTGCCAGCAGTGACCGGTATGGCTACACCTTC.

The chain links TRBV18 to TRBJ2-7, with 9 bases identical to TRBD2. In germline, CDR1 is KGHSH, CDR2 LQKENI. This CDR3 has 17 residues. V shed 6 bases and J 0 bases; nucleotides not matched to a gene: 12. The CDR3 DNA follows: TGTGCCAGCTCTCCAGAAGCGGGAGGCCCCGCCTCCTACGAGCAGTACTTC. This encodes CASSPEAGGPASYEQYF.

The V call is TRBV2, the J call TRBJ1-1; D is undetermined. This CDR3 has 13 residues. Germline values: CDR1 SNHLY, CDR2 FYNNEI. The V end was cut by 7 bases, the J end by 0 bases, with 9 bases between. In DNA form, the CDR3 reads TGTGCCAGCAAGGCCGATATGAACACTGAAGCTTTCTTT. It encodes CASKADMNTEAFF.

The chain combines TRBV7-7 with TRBJ2-5; possibly TRBD2 for D (5 bases). The CDR3 spans 13 residues. Germline values: CDR1 SSHAT, CDR2 FNYEAQ (reference sequence). V was cut by 1 base and J by 7 bases, with 10 bases left in between. Written as DNA, the CDR3 is TGTGCCAGCAGCTTAGATAGTGGAGGGACCCAGTACTTC. Protein sequence: CASSLDSGGTQYF.

The chain employs TRBV18 and TRBJ1-4; TRBD1 might be the D (5 bases). Germline V gene data show CDR1 as KGHSH and CDR2 as LQKENI. Trimming pared 2 bases from V and 7 bases from J, leaving 8 bases between. CDR3 length: 13 amino acids. CDR3 sequence: CASSPAGTEKLFF. The CDR3 bases are TGTGCCAGCTCACCAGCAGGGACTGAAAAACTGTTTTTT.

Of note for this clone: The sample carries other DNA sequences with the same CDR3. V is TRBV4-1 and J is TRBJ1-5, with TRBD1 matching 7 bases. The CDR3 sequence is 14 residues long. The ends lost 3 bases at V and 6 bases at J; junction bases unmatched: 5. Germline V gene lookup returns CDR1 MGHRA and CDR2 YSYEKL. CDR3: CASSHTQGGQPQHF. CDR3 nucleotide sequence: TGCGCCAGCAGCCATACTCAGGGGGGTCAGCCCCAGCATTTT.

This clone came up a few times. The chain employs TRBV11-2 and TRBJ1-5, with D possibly TRBD1 on 5 matching bases. Per germline, CDR1 SGHAT and CDR2 FQNNGV. CDR3 length equals 16 residues. Between the trimmed V and J ends, which lost 0 bases and 4 bases, there was a span of 13 bases. The chain's CDR3 is CASSLDHQGGNQPQHF. The CDR3, as DNA: TGTGCCAGCAGCTTAGATCACCAGGGTGGGAATCAGCCCCAGCATTTT.

A word on this clone: The same CDR3 is also encoded by other DNA sequences in this sample. The gene calls are TRBV19 and TRBJ1-5; 9 bases agree with TRBD1. The CDR3 consists of 14 residues. With 4 bases clipped from V and 2 bases from J, the junction kept 0 bases outside the gene matches. Germline CDR1 is LNHDA and CDR2 is SQIVND (reference sequence). The CDR3 region has the DNA TGTGCCAGTAGTAGGGACAGGGGCAATCAGCCCCAGCATTTT. The encoded protein is CASSRDRGNQPQHF.

This clone was seen more than once but under ten times. This same CDR3 is encoded by further DNA sequences in the sample. The chain joins TRBV7-3 to TRBJ1-1; D unclear. V gave up 2 bases and J gave up 3 bases, with 10 bases separating them. Per germline, CDR1 SGHTA and CDR2 FQGTGA. The CDR3 consists of 14 residues. The CDR3 nucleotides are TGTGCCAGCAGCTTACGAGGGAGGGACACTGAAGCTTTCTTT. The encoded protein is CASSLRGRDTEAFF. The full variable domain, rest sourced from reference TRBV7-3 and TRBJ1-1, is GAGVSQTPSNKVTEKGKYVELRCDPISGHTALYWYRQSLGQGPEFLIYFQGTGAADDSGLPNDRFFAVRPEGSVSTLKIQRTERGDSAVYLCASSLRGRDTEAFFGQGTRLTVV.

This clone was seen only once. This chain connects TRBV28 to TRBJ2-7; 8 bases line up with TRBD2. Germline CDR1 is MDHEN and CDR2 is SYDVKM. V trimming: 5 bases; J trimming: 4 bases; junction bases outside the gene matches: 13. The length of the CDR3 is 16 residues. The CDR3 loop reads CASSQLAPGLGYEQYF. The CDR3, as DNA: TGTGCCAGCAGTCAACTCGCTCCGGGACTAGGTTACGAGCAGTACTTC.

About this clone itself: This sample also contains other DNA sequences that code for the same CDR3. V usage is TRBV29-1 and J usage is TRBJ2-7; D gene uncertain. The CDR3 is made up of 12 amino acids. Germline V gives CDR1 SQVTM, CDR2 ANQGSEA. Trimming removed 2 bases from V and 3 bases from J, with 8 bases in between. The CDR3, as DNA: TGCAGCGTTGAACGCGACGGCTACGAGCAGTACTTC. Translated: CSVERDGYEQYF.

This sequence joins TRBV18 and TRBJ2-5; 12 bases match TRBD2. Germline V lookup: CDR1 KGHSH, CDR2 LQKENI. V lost 6 bases, J lost 4 bases, and 18 bases stayed unmatched. The CDR3 has 19 residues. For the CDR3, the DNA is TGTGCCAGCTCCAGCGACCTAGCGGGAGGGCCGGATCCTCGAGAGACCCAGTACTTC. Translating it yields CASSSDLAGGPDPRETQYF.

This chain uses TRBV6-5 with TRBJ1-3; no clear D gene. The V gene's germline CDR1 is MNHEY and CDR2 SVGAGI. The CDR3 has 14 amino acids. V lost 6 bases and J 8 bases, leaving 17 bases between the germline ends. Here the CDR3 reads CASSRRTPSDTIYF. The CDR3 DNA reads TGTGCCAGCAGCCGACGGACGCCCTCGGACACCATATATTTT.

The chain combines TRBV6-5 with TRBJ1-1; tentative D call: TRBD1 (5 bases). Germline V gene lookup returns CDR1 MNHEY and CDR2 SVGAGI. The CDR3 spans 13 residues. V gave up 8 bases and J gave up 4 bases, with 14 bases separating them. The CDR3 region is CASGRDGTTEAFF. CDR3 sequence (DNA): TGTGCCAGCGGTCGGGACGGGACCACTGAAGCTTTCTTT.

CDR3 coding DNA: TGTGCCAGCAGTTTAGGGATTCGGGAGACCCAGTACTTC. It encodes CASSLGIRETQYF. This chain uses TRBV28 with TRBJ2-5; D call uncertain. CDR1 is MDHEN and CDR2 is SYDVKM in the germline V gene. Trimming stripped 2 bases from V and 5 bases from J, with 9 bases between. The CDR3 is 13 amino acids.

The CDR3 spells CAASGATQFF. The CDR3 nucleotides read TGTGCCGCCTCCGGGGCCACGCAGTTCTTC. The chain links TRBV28 to TRBJ2-1; D may correspond to TRBD1 or TRBD2 (5 bases each). The CDR3 has 10 amino acids. Germline V lookup: CDR1 MDHEN, CDR2 SYDVKM. The V end lost 11 bases, the J end lost 12 bases, and 14 bases lay between the germline ends.